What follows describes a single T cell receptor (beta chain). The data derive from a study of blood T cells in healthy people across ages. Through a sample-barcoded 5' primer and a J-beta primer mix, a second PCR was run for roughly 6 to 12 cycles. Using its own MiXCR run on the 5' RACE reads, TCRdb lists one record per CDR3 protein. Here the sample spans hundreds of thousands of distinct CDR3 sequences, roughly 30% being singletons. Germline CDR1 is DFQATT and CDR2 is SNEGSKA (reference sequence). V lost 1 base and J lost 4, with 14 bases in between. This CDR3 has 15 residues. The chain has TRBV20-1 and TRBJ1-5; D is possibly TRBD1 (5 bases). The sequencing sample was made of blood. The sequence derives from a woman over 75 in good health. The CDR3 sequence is CSARGGQGMNQPQHF. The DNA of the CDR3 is TGCAGTGCTAGAGGAGGGCAGGGTATGAATCAGCCCCAGCATTTT.